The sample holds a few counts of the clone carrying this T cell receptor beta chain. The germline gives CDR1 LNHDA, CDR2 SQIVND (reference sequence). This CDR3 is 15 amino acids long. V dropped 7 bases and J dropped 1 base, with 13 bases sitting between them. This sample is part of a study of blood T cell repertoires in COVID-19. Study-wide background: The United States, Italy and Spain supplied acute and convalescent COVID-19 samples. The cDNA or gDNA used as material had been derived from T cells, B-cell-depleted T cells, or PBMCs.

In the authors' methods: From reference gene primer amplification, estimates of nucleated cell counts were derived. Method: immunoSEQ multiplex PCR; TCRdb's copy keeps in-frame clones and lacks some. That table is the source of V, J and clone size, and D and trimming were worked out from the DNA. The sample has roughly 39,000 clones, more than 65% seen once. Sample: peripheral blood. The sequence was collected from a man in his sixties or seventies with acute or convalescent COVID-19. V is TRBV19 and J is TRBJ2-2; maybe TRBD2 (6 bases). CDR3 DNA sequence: TGTGCCAGTACCCGGGGTAGCGGGAACACCGGGGAGCTGTTTTTT. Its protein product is CASTRGSGNTGELFF.